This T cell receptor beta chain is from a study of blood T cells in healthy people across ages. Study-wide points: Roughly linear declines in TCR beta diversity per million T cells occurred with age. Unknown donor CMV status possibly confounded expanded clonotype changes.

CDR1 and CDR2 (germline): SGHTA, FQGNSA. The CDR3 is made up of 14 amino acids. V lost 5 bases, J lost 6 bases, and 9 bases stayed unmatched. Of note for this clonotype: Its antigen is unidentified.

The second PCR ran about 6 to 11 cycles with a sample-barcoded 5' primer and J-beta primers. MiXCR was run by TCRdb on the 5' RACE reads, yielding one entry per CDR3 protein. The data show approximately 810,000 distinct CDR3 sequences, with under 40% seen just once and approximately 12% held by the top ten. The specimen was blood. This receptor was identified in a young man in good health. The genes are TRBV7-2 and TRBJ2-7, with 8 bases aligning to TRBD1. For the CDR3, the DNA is TGTGCCAGCAGCATCTCCTCGGACAGGGCCGAGCAGTACTTC. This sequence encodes CASSISSDRAEQYF. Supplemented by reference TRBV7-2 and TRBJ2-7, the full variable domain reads GAGVSQSPSNKVTEKGKDVELRCDPISGHTALYWYRQSLGQGLEFLIYFQGNSAPDKSGLPSDRFSAERTGGSVSTLTIQRTQQEDSAVYLCASSISSDRAEQYFGPGTRLTVT.